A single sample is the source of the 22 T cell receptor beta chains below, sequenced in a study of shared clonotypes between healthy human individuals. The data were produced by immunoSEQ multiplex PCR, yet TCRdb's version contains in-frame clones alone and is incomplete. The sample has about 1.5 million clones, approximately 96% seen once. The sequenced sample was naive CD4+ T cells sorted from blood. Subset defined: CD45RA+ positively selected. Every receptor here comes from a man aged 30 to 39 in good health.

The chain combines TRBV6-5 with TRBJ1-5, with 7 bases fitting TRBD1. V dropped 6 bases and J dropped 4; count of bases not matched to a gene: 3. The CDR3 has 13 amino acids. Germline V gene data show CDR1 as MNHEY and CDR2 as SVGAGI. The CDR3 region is CASRLTGNQPQHF. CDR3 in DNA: TGTGCCAGCAGGTTGACAGGGAATCAGCCCCAGCATTTT.

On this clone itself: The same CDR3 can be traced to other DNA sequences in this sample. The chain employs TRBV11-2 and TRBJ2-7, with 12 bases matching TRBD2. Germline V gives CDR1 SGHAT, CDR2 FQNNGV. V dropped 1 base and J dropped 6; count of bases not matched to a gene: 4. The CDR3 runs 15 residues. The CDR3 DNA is TGTGCCAGCAGCTTAGGACTAGCGGGAGTTGGCGAGCAGTACTTC. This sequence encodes CASSLGLAGVGEQYF.

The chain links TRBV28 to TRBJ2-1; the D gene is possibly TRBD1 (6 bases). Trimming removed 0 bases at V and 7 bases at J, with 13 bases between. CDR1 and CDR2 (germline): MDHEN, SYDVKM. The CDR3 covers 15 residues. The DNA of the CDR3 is TGTGCCAGCAGTTTATGGAGGGGGAGTAGGAATGAGCAGTTCTTC. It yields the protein CASSLWRGSRNEQFF. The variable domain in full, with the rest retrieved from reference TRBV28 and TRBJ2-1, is DVKVTQSSRYLVKRTGEKVFLECVQDMDHENMFWYRQDPGLGLRLIYFSYDVKMKEKGDIPEGYSVSREKKERFSLILESASTNQTSMYLCASSLWRGSRNEQFFGPGTRLTVL.

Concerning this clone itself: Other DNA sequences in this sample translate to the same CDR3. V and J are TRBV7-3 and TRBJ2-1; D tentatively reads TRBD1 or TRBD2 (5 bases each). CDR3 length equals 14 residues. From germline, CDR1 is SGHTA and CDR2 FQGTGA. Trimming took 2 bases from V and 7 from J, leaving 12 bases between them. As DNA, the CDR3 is TGTGCCAGCAGCTTAGATAGGGGCGGGAATGAGCAGTTCTTC. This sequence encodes CASSLDRGGNEQFF.

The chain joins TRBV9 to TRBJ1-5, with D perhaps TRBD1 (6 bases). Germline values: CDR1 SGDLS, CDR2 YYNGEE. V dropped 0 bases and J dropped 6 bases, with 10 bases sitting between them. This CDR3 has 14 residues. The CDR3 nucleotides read TGTGCCAGCAGCGTAGATGGGGGCGGTCAGCCCCAGCATTTT. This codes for CASSVDGGGQPQHF. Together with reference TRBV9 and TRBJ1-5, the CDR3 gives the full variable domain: DSGVTQTPKHLITATGQRVTLRCSPRSGDLSVYWYQQSLDQGLQFLIQYYNGEERAKGNILERFSAQQFPDLHSELNLSSLELGDSALYFCASSVDGGGQPQHFGDGTRLSIL.

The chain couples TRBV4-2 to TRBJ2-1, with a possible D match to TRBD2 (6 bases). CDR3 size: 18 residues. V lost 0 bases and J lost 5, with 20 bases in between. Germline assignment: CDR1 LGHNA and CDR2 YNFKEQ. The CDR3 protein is CASSQDEELASIHNEQFF. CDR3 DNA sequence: TGTGCCAGCAGCCAAGATGAGGAACTAGCTTCTATCCACAATGAGCAGTTCTTC.

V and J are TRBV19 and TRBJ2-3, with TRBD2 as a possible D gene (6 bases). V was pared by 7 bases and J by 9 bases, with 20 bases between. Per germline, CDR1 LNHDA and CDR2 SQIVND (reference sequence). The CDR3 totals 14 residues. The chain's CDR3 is CASTPNRPGATQYF. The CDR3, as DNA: TGTGCCAGTACCCCTAATAGACCGGGAGCCACGCAGTATTTT.

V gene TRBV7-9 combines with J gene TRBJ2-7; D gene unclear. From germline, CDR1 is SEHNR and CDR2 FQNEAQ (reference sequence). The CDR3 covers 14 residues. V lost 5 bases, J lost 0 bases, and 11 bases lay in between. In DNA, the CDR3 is TGTGCCAGCAGCCCCGCTCCTTCCTCCTACGAGCAGTACTTC. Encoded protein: CASSPAPSSYEQYF.

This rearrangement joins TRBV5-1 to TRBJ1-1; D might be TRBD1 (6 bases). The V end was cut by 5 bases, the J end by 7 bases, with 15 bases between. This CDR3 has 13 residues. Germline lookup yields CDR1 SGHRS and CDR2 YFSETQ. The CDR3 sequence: CASRPRTESEAFF. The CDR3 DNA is TGCGCCAGCAGACCCAGGACAGAGAGTGAAGCTTTCTTT.

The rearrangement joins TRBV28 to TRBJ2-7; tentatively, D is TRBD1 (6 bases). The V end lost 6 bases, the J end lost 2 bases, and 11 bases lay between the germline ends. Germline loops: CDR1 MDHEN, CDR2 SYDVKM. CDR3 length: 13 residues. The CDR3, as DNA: TGTGCCAGCAGCCAGGACAGCACCTACGAGCAGTACTTC. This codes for CASSQDSTYEQYF.

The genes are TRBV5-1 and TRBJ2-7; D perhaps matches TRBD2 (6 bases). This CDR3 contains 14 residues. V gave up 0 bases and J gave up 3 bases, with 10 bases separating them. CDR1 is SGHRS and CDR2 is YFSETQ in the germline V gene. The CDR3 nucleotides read TGCGCCAGCAGCTTGGGAGGGGAGGACTACGAGCAGTACTTC. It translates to CASSLGGEDYEQYF. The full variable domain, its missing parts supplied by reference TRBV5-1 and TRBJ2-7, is KAGVTQTPRYLIKTRGQQVTLSCSPISGHRSVSWYQQTPGQGLQFLFEYFSETQRNKGNFPGRFSGRQFSNSRSEMNVSTLELGDSALYLCASSLGGEDYEQYFGPGTRLTVT.

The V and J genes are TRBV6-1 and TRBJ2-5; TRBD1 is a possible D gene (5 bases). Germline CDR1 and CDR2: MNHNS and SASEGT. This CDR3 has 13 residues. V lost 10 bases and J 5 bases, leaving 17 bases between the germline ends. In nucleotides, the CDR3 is TGTGCCACAAGAGCCATGGGGCTGGAGACCCAGTACTTC. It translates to CATRAMGLETQYF.

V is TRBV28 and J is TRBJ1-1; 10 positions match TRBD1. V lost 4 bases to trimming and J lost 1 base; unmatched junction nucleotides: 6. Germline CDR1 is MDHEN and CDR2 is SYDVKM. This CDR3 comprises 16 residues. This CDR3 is CASSSDRGLGNTEAFF. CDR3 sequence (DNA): TGTGCCAGCAGTTCGGACAGGGGGTTAGGGAACACTGAAGCTTTCTTT.

CDR3 coding DNA: TGTGCCAGTAGGGCCGACCGGGACTTCACCTACGAGCAGTACTTC. Encoded protein: CASRADRDFTYEQYF. The V call is TRBV19, the J call TRBJ2-7; TRBD2 is a possible D gene (6 bases). The CDR3 sequence is 15 residues long. Germline V CDR1 and CDR2: LNHDA, SQIVND (reference sequence). Trimming removed 6 bases at V and 2 bases at J, with 17 bases between. Complete variable domain (other parts from reference TRBV19 and TRBJ2-7): DGGITQSPKYLFRKEGQNVTLSCEQNLNHDAMYWYRQDPGQGLRLIYYSQIVNDFQKGDIAEGYSVSREKKESFPLTVTSAQKNPTAFYLCASRADRDFTYEQYFGPGTRLTVT.

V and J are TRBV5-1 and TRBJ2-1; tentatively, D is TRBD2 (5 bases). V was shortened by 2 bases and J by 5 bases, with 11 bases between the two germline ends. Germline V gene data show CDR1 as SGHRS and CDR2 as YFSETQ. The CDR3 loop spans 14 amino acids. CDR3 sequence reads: CASSLRRANNEQFF. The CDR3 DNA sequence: TGCGCCAGCAGCTTAAGGCGGGCCAACAATGAGCAGTTCTTC.

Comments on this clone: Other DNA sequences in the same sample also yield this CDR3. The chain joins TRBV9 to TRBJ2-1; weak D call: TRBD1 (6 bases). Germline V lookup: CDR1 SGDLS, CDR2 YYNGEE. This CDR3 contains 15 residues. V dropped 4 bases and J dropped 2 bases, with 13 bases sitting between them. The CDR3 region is CASSPTGTTYNEQFF. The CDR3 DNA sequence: TGTGCCAGCAGCCCCACCGGGACAACCTACAATGAGCAGTTCTTC.

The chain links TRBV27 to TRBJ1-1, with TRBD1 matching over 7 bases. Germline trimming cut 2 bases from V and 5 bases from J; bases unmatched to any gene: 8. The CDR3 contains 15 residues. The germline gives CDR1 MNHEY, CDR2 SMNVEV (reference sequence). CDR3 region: CASSLRTGLATEAFF. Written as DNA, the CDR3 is TGTGCCAGCAGTTTAAGGACAGGTTTAGCTACTGAAGCTTTCTTT.

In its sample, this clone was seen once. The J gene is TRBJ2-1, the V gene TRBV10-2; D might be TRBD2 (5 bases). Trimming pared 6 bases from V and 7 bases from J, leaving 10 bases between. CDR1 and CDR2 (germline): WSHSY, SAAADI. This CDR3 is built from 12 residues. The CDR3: CASSSTGNEQFF. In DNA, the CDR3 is TGCGCCAGCAGCAGCACGGGGAATGAGCAGTTCTTC.

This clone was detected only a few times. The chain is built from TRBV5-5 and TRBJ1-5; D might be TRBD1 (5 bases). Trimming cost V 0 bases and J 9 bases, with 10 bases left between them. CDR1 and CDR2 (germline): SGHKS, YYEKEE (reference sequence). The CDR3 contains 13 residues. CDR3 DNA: TGTGCCAGCAGCTTGGGGGGCGCCCCGCCCCAGCATTTT. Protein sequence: CASSLGGAPPQHF.

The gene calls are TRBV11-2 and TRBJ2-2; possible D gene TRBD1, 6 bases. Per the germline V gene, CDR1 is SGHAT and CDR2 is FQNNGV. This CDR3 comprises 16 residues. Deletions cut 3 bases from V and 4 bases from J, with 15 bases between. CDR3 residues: CASSFLGRGGTGELFF. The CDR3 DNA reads TGTGCCAGCAGCTTTTTAGGAAGAGGGGGCACCGGGGAGCTGTTTTTT.

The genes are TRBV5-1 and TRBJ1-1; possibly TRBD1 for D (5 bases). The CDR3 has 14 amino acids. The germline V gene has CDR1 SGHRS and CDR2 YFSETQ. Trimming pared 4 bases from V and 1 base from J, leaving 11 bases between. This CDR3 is CASSEDKGNTEAFF. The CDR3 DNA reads TGCGCCAGCAGCGAGGACAAGGGGAACACTGAAGCTTTCTTT. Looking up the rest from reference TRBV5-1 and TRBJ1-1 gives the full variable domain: KAGVTQTPRYLIKTRGQQVTLSCSPISGHRSVSWYQQTPGQGLQFLFEYFSETQRNKGNFPGRFSGRQFSNSRSEMNVSTLELGDSALYLCASSEDKGNTEAFFGQGTRLTVV.

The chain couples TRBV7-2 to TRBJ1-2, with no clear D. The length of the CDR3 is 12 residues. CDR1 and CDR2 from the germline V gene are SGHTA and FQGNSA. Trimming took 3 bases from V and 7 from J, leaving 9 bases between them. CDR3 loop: CASSFAQAGYTF. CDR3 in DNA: TGTGCCAGCAGCTTTGCTCAGGCTGGCTACACCTTC.